A selection of T cell receptor beta chains follows, all from one sample in a study of long-term antiretroviral therapy in people with HIV. Data came from immunoSEQ multiplex PCR; TCRdb stores just in-frame clones and leaves some out. Here the sample spans roughly 30,000 clones, 91% being singletons. The sequencing here drew on unsorted PBMCs, taken 3.1 years after starting antiretroviral therapy. These receptors were taken from a man aged 18 to 29 with HIV. CDR3s include the opening cysteine and the closing phenylalanine or tryptophan. Fields, in order: J gene, V gene, clone size, D gene, CDR3 DNA, CDR3 protein. The D gene is left open where the match is weak. A clone size is listed for some rows: how often the clone was seen (once, few, many), or a class if it is expanded.

J: TRBJ2-7; V: TRBV5-4; size: NA; D: NA; DNA: TGTGCCAGCAGCTCGGGGGGCCTAGAGTACGAGCAGTACTTC; CDR3: CASSSGGLEYEQYF
J: TRBJ2-7; V: TRBV5-1; size: NA; D: TRBD1; DNA: TGCGCCAGCAGCCTGCCCCCCAGGGGGTTGGGGGAGCAGTACTTC; CDR3: CASSLPPRGLGEQYF
J: TRBJ2-7; V: TRBV30; size: NA; D: TRBD2; DNA: TGTGCCTGGAGTGTACGGGGTAGCGGGACCTACGAGCAGTACTTC; CDR3: CAWSVRGSGTYEQYF
J: TRBJ1-1; V: TRBV6-5; size: NA; D: NA; DNA: TGTGCCAGCAGTTACTCGGAGAACACTGAAGCTTTCTTT; CDR3: CASSYSENTEAFF
J: TRBJ2-7; V: TRBV6-5; size: NA; D: NA; DNA: TGTGCCAGCAGTTACGGTCTGCCCAGGGTCTACGAGCAGTACTTC; CDR3: CASSYGLPRVYEQYF
J: TRBJ1-2; V: TRBV5-6; size: NA; D: TRBD1; DNA: TGTGCCAGCAGCTTTACCGGGACAGGGTTTGGCTACACCTTC; CDR3: CASSFTGTGFGYTF
J: TRBJ2-5; V: TRBV29-1; size: NA; D: NA; DNA: TGCAGCGCCATATTGGGCCCGCAAGAGACCCAGTACTTC; CDR3: CSAILGPQETQYF
J: TRBJ2-5; V: TRBV30; size: NA; D: NA; DNA: TGTGCCTGGAGTGAAGGTCTGACTTTAGAGACCCAGTACTTC; CDR3: CAWSEGLTLETQYF
J: TRBJ2-3; V: TRBV4-2; size: once; D: NA; DNA: TGTGCCAGCAGCCAAGAAGGTGGTGGCGGGACACGCACAGATACGCAGTATTTT; CDR3: CASSQEGGGGTRTDTQYF
J: TRBJ1-1; V: TRBV6-6; size: NA; D: TRBD1; DNA: TGTGCCAGCAGTTACGGGACAGTGAACACTGAAGCTTTCTTT; CDR3: CASSYGTVNTEAFF
J: TRBJ2-7; V: TRBV7-2; size: NA; D: TRBD2; DNA: TGTGCCAGCAGCTTAGCCCGGACTAGCGATTACGAGCAGTACTTC; CDR3: CASSLARTSDYEQYF
J: TRBJ2-1; V: TRBV5-1; size: NA; D: TRBD2; DNA: TGCGCCAGCAGCTTGGAGGGACTAGCGGGAGTGGATGAGCAGTTCTTC; CDR3: CASSLEGLAGVDEQFF